These 31 T cell receptor beta chains came from one sample sequenced in a study of cytomegalovirus exposure and HLA in healthy donors. Both 60 Vbeta primers and 13 Jbeta primers went into the PCR. Clones were read by immunoSEQ multiplex PCR, and TCRdb kept only the in-frame ones, dropping some. This table has under 110,000 clones, approximately 82% appearing once. The source material was PBMCs. These receptor sequences come from a man in his forties or fifties in good health and CMV-seronegative.

In this sample, this clone turned up a few times. This rearrangement joins TRBV29-1 to TRBJ2-1, with 15 nucleotides matching TRBD2. The CDR3 extends over 16 amino acids. Germline CDR1 and CDR2: SQVTM and ANQGSEA. With 4 bases clipped from V and 2 bases from J, the junction kept 3 bases outside the gene matches. CDR3 loop: CSVVGTSGGTYNEQFF. CDR3 DNA: TGCAGCGTTGTGGGGACTAGCGGGGGGACCTACAATGAGCAGTTCTTC.

The chain recombines TRBV29-1 with TRBJ2-2, with D perhaps TRBD1 (6 bases). The germline CDR1 and CDR2 sequences are SQVTM and ANQGSEA. This CDR3 spans 13 amino acids. V lost 7 bases to trimming and J lost 4 bases, with 13 bases between them. The CDR3 reads CSGGTPATGELFF. CDR3 DNA sequence: TGCAGCGGGGGGACACCAGCCACCGGGGAGCTGTTTTTT.

V usage is TRBV5-1 and J usage is TRBJ2-5; TRBD1 agrees at 7 bases. The CDR3 has 15 residues. Germline-derived CDR1 and CDR2 are SGHRS and YFSETQ. V trimming: 0 bases; J trimming: 4 bases; junction bases outside the gene matches: 6. The CDR3 bases are TGCGCCAGCAGCTTGGGAGGGGGCCGAGGAGAGACCCAGTACTTC. This gives the protein CASSLGGGRGETQYF.

This chain links TRBV28 with TRBJ2-1; tentatively, D is TRBD2 (6 bases). Germline CDR1 MDHEN, CDR2 SYDVKM. With 11 bases removed from V and 5 bases from J, the gap between germline ends came to 19 bases. This CDR3 region has 14 residues. The CDR3 protein is CASASGGVHNEQFF. CDR3 nucleotide sequence: TGTGCCTCCGCGTCCGGCGGGGTCCACAATGAGCAGTTCTTC.

V and J are TRBV5-6 and TRBJ1-4; 9 bases align to TRBD1. V trimming: 9 bases; J trimming: 8 bases; junction bases outside the gene matches: 11. Germline V gene sequence: CDR1 SGHDT, CDR2 YYEEEE. The length of the CDR3 is 14 residues. This CDR3 reads CATQRTGGDEKLFF. The CDR3 DNA reads TGTGCCACCCAGCGAACAGGGGGCGACGAAAAACTGTTTTTT.

The V gene is TRBV28, the J gene TRBJ2-1; TRBD2 aligns across 8 bases. The CDR3 runs to 13 residues. Trimming took 7 bases from V and 7 from J; bases not matched to a gene: 6. Looked up from germline, CDR1 is MDHEN and CDR2 is SYDVKM. The CDR3 is CASIRGGGNEQFF. CDR3 nucleotide sequence: TGTGCCAGCATACGGGGGGGAGGTAATGAGCAGTTCTTC.

The chain carries TRBV7-8 and TRBJ2-3, with 7 bases matching TRBD2. The germline V gene encodes CDR1 SGHVS and CDR2 FQNEAQ. V trimming: 2 bases; J trimming: 1 base; junction bases outside the gene matches: 12. This CDR3 contains 18 residues. The CDR3 sequence is CASSLPSASGARTDTQYF. CDR3 in DNA: TGTGCCAGCAGCTTACCGTCGGCTAGCGGTGCCCGCACAGATACGCAGTATTTT.

The J gene is TRBJ1-4, the V gene TRBV5-1; 10 bases are a match to TRBD1. The CDR3 extends over 15 amino acids. V was pared by 3 bases and J by 8 bases, with 7 bases of the junction left unmatched. Germline V gives CDR1 SGHRS, CDR2 YFSETQ. CDR3 residues: CASSSGQGNKEKLFF. CDR3 nucleotides: TGCGCCAGCAGCTCGGGACAGGGGAATAAGGAAAAACTGTTTTTT.

This chain joins TRBV4-2 and TRBJ1-5; D call uncertain. The CDR3 is 13 residues long. Trimming took off 1 base at V and 4 bases at J, with 5 bases between the two ends. Germline V gives CDR1 LGHNA, CDR2 YNFKEQ. CDR3 sequence (DNA): TGTGCCAGCAGCCAAGCTGAGAATCAGCCCCAGCATTTT. This encodes CASSQAENQPQHF.

This chain links TRBV5-5 with TRBJ1-1, with a tentative D call TRBD1 (5 bases). Germline V lookup: CDR1 SGHKS, CDR2 YYEKEE (reference sequence). V lost 3 bases to trimming and J lost 3 bases, with 15 bases between them. The CDR3 is made up of 15 amino acids. The CDR3 nucleotides read TGTGCCAGCAGCTCCGGACGGCTGGGGCACACTGAAGCTTTCTTT. It encodes CASSSGRLGHTEAFF.

The chain is built from TRBV6-6 and TRBJ2-7, with a weak D call TRBD1 (6 bases). V shed 2 bases and J shed 2 bases, with 13 bases lying between them. Germline CDR1 reads MNHNY; CDR2 reads SVGAGI (reference sequence). This CDR3 is 15 amino acids long. The CDR3 loop is CASSYQSGAAYEQYF. CDR3 nucleotide sequence: TGTGCCAGCAGTTACCAATCAGGGGCCGCCTACGAGCAGTACTTC.

The chain joins TRBV19 to TRBJ2-1, with D possibly being TRBD1 (6 bases). Per the germline V gene, CDR1 is LNHDA and CDR2 is SQIVND (reference sequence). V was trimmed by 10 bases and J by 8 bases, leaving 24 bases between them. The CDR3 consists of 15 residues. CDR3 amino acids: CATRNRELQIDEQFF. CDR3 nucleotides: TGTGCCACCCGAAACAGGGAGCTTCAAATCGATGAGCAGTTCTTC.

This clone was recorded only once. Other DNA variants within this sample encode the same CDR3. The genes are TRBV5-1 and TRBJ1-1, with 8 nucleotides matching TRBD1. Trimming at V came to 4 bases and at J to 1 base, leaving 9 bases not matched to a gene. This CDR3 is built from 16 residues. The V gene's germline CDR1 is SGHRS and CDR2 YFSETQ. CDR3 sequence: CASSLRTGRKNTEAFF. CDR3 in DNA: TGCGCCAGCAGCCTGCGGACAGGGCGGAAGAACACTGAAGCTTTCTTT.

The chain recombines TRBV6-6 with TRBJ2-3; D remains ambiguous. The CDR3 sequence is 12 residues long. V lost 7 bases to trimming and J lost 2 bases, with 7 bases between them. CDR1 and CDR2 (germline): MNHNY, SVGAGI (reference sequence). The CDR3: CASNYNTDTQYF. CDR3 in DNA: TGTGCCAGCAACTATAACACAGATACGCAGTATTTT.

V and J are TRBV6-1 and TRBJ2-5; the D gene is possibly TRBD2 (6 bases). Trimming removed 4 bases from V and 0 bases from J, with 9 bases in between. The CDR3 contains 14 residues. The germline V gene encodes CDR1 MNHNS and CDR2 SASEGT. The CDR3: CASSARDYQETQYF. As DNA, the CDR3 is TGTGCCAGCAGTGCACGGGACTACCAAGAGACCCAGTACTTC.

The J gene is TRBJ2-1, the V gene TRBV5-1; D is perhaps TRBD1 (6 bases). Trimming took off 0 bases at V and 6 bases at J, with 10 bases between the two ends. Germline CDR1 and CDR2: SGHRS and YFSETQ. The CDR3 is made up of 14 amino acids. The DNA for the CDR3 is TGCGCCAGCAGCTTGGGTATAGGGGGCAATGAGCAGTTCTTC. It translates to CASSLGIGGNEQFF.

Note on this clone: In the same sample, other DNA sequences code for this CDR3. The chain has TRBV15 and TRBJ1-4; tentatively, D is TRBD1 (6 bases). The ends were cut back, 0 bases at V and 8 bases at J, with 13 bases in the middle. Germline-derived CDR1 and CDR2 are LNHNV and YYDKDF (reference sequence). CDR3 size: 15 residues. This CDR3 is CATSRDGGPGEKLFF. In DNA form, the CDR3 reads TGTGCCACCAGCAGAGATGGGGGCCCGGGCGAAAAACTGTTTTTT.

This chain links TRBV6-5 with TRBJ2-1; the match to TRBD1 covers 9 bases. V gave up 6 bases and J gave up 8 bases; unmatched junction bases: 5. The CDR3 is made up of 13 amino acids. Germline V gives CDR1 MNHEY, CDR2 SVGAGI. This chain's CDR3 is CASSGTGLHEQFF. The DNA of the CDR3 is TGTGCCAGCAGCGGGACAGGGCTCCATGAGCAGTTCTTC.

V gene TRBV16 combines with J gene TRBJ1-5; TRBD1 is a possible D gene (6 bases). The germline V gene has CDR1 KGHSY and CDR2 FQNENV. With 4 bases removed from V and 3 bases from J, the gap between germline ends came to 16 bases. The CDR3 is 16 residues long. The CDR3: CASSPPGTGINQPQHF. Here the CDR3 DNA reads TGTGCCAGCAGCCCCCCTGGCACAGGGATCAATCAGCCCCAGCATTTT.

The gene calls are TRBV5-4 and TRBJ2-5; 8 bases line up with TRBD1. The DNA end favors TRBJ2-7, so the J call may be wrong. This CDR3 spans 15 amino acids. The V gene's germline CDR1 is SGHNT and CDR2 YYREEE (reference sequence). The CDR3 here is CASSHGTGPRYEQYF. CDR3 nucleotide sequence: TGTGCCAGCAGTCATGGGACAGGCCCTCGGTACGAGCAGTACTTC.

This clone was picked up a small number of times. This sequence joins TRBV29-1 and TRBJ1-2, with 7 bases lining up with TRBD1. The CDR3 length is 13 residues. With 7 bases clipped from V and 8 bases from J, the junction kept 13 bases outside the gene matches. Germline loops: CDR1 SQVTM, CDR2 ANQGSEA. The CDR3 DNA is TGCAGCGACTTCGGGGGGGACAGTAGGGGCTACACCTTC. Residues: CSDFGGDSRGYTF.

The chain is built from TRBV5-1 and TRBJ1-5, with a weak D call TRBD1 (6 bases). Trimming removed 0 bases at V and 9 bases at J, with 28 bases between. The CDR3 is 19 amino acids. CDR1 and CDR2 (germline): SGHRS, YFSETQ. CDR3 sequence reads: CASSLATGKLPLTPGPQHF. CDR3 bases: TGCGCCAGCAGCTTGGCCACAGGGAAGTTGCCCTTAACCCCAGGGCCCCAGCATTTT.

This rearrangement joins TRBV19 to TRBJ1-6; a possible D gene is TRBD1 (6 bases). This CDR3 comprises 14 residues. Trimming removed 3 bases from V and 8 bases from J, with 11 bases in between. The V gene's germline CDR1 is LNHDA and CDR2 SQIVND (reference sequence). Here the CDR3 DNA reads TGTGCCAGTAGTATGGGGCAGGGGTATTCACCCCTCCACTTT. Its protein is CASSMGQGYSPLHF.

The rearrangement uses TRBV27 and TRBJ1-2; 9 bases are a match to TRBD1. V lost 3 bases to trimming and J lost 4 bases; unmatched junction nucleotides: 12. The length of the CDR3 is 17 residues. Germline values: CDR1 MNHEY, CDR2 SMNVEV (reference sequence). CDR3 DNA sequence: TGTGCCAGCAGTTTTCGAAGGCGGACAGGGGACCCCTATGGCTACACCTTC. It is translated as CASSFRRRTGDPYGYTF.

Regarding this clone: At one boundary the junction diverges from the germline segment, which might be a read error. CDR3 amino acids: CSSSSTGQGEKLFF. The CDR3, as DNA: TGTTCCAGCAGCTCTACGGGACAGGGTGAAAAACTGTTTTTT. This chain joins TRBV7-9 and TRBJ1-4, with 9 bases lining up with TRBD1. This CDR3 comprises 14 residues. Germline CDR1 reads SEHNR; CDR2 reads FQNEAQ (reference sequence).

The chain uses TRBV9 and TRBJ2-4; 8 nucleotides match TRBD1. The CDR3 spans 15 residues. Germline loops: CDR1 SGDLS, CDR2 YYNGEE. J lost 8 bases, V lost 0 bases, and 7 bases had no gene match. CDR3 coding DNA: TGTGCCAGCAGCGTAGCTATCAGGGGGCGGGACATTCAGTACTTC. Amino acids: CASSVAIRGRDIQYF.

CDR3 in DNA: TGTGCCAGTAGGGACAGACATGCAACTAATGAAAAACTGTTTTTT. It is translated as CASRDRHATNEKLFF. V usage is TRBV19 and J usage is TRBJ1-4; D may be TRBD1 (6 bases). The CDR3 runs 15 residues. The V end lost 6 bases, the J end lost 0 bases, and 11 bases lay between the germline ends. The germline V gene encodes CDR1 LNHDA and CDR2 SQIVND (reference sequence).

The chain combines TRBV18 with TRBJ1-3; a weak D match, TRBD1 (5 bases). V lost 1 base to trimming and J lost 0 bases, with 7 bases between them. The CDR3 consists of 15 residues. Germline CDR1 reads KGHSH; CDR2 reads LQKENI. CDR3 amino acids: CASSPLGDSGNTIYF. For the CDR3, the DNA is TGTGCCAGCTCACCACTAGGGGACTCTGGAAACACCATATATTTT.

The V and J genes are TRBV7-3 and TRBJ2-6; D is possibly TRBD1 (5 bases). The CDR3 totals 17 residues. Germline V gene lookup returns CDR1 SGHTA and CDR2 FQGTGA. The germline V and J ends were trimmed by 4 bases and 4 bases, with 17 bases remaining between them. The CDR3 bases are TGTGCCAGCAGCTCAACACCAGGGATTGCCGGGGCCAACGTCCTGACTTTC. Residues: CASSSTPGIAGANVLTF.

The rearrangement uses TRBV14 and TRBJ2-7; 8 bases agree with TRBD1. The J segment lost 5 bases and the V segment lost 4 bases, leaving 10 bases of the junction unmatched. This CDR3 spans 15 amino acids. The germline V gene encodes CDR1 SGHDN and CDR2 FVKESK. CDR3: CASSPRQGANNEQYF. The CDR3 bases are TGTGCCAGCAGCCCCCGTCAGGGGGCGAACAACGAGCAGTACTTC.

The chain is built from TRBV5-4 and TRBJ2-7, with D possibly being TRBD1 (6 bases). Germline V CDR1 and CDR2: SGHNT, YYREEE (reference sequence). The CDR3 length is 13 residues. V was trimmed by 5 bases and J by 10 bases, leaving 19 bases between them. The CDR3 loop reads CASSLRDKGKQYF. CDR3 DNA sequence: TGTGCCAGCAGTCTCCGGGACAAAGGAAAACAGTACTTC.